This TCR beta chain was captured in a study of shared clonotypes between healthy human individuals. The repertoire was sequenced with immunoSEQ multiplex PCR; TCRdb's copy has only in-frame clones and lacks some. Of 2 million to 2.5 million clones in the sample, about 95% were seen once. Positive CCR7 selection of CD45RO-negative cells yielded the naive CD8 cells, and terminally differentiated effector memory CD45RA+ cells were excluded. The CDR3 has 15 amino acids. The ends were cut back, 4 bases at V and 0 bases at J, with 12 bases in the middle. The germline gives CDR1 LGHNA, CDR2 YSLEER. The sequence was obtained from a man younger than 30 in good health. The sequencing sample was made of naive CD8+ T cells sorted from blood. The V call is TRBV4-3, the J call TRBJ1-2; D is perhaps TRBD1 (5 bases). CDR3 in amino acids: CASSPRLGANYGYTF. CDR3 in DNA: TGCGCCAGCAGCCCCCGACTGGGGGCTAACTATGGCTACACCTTC.